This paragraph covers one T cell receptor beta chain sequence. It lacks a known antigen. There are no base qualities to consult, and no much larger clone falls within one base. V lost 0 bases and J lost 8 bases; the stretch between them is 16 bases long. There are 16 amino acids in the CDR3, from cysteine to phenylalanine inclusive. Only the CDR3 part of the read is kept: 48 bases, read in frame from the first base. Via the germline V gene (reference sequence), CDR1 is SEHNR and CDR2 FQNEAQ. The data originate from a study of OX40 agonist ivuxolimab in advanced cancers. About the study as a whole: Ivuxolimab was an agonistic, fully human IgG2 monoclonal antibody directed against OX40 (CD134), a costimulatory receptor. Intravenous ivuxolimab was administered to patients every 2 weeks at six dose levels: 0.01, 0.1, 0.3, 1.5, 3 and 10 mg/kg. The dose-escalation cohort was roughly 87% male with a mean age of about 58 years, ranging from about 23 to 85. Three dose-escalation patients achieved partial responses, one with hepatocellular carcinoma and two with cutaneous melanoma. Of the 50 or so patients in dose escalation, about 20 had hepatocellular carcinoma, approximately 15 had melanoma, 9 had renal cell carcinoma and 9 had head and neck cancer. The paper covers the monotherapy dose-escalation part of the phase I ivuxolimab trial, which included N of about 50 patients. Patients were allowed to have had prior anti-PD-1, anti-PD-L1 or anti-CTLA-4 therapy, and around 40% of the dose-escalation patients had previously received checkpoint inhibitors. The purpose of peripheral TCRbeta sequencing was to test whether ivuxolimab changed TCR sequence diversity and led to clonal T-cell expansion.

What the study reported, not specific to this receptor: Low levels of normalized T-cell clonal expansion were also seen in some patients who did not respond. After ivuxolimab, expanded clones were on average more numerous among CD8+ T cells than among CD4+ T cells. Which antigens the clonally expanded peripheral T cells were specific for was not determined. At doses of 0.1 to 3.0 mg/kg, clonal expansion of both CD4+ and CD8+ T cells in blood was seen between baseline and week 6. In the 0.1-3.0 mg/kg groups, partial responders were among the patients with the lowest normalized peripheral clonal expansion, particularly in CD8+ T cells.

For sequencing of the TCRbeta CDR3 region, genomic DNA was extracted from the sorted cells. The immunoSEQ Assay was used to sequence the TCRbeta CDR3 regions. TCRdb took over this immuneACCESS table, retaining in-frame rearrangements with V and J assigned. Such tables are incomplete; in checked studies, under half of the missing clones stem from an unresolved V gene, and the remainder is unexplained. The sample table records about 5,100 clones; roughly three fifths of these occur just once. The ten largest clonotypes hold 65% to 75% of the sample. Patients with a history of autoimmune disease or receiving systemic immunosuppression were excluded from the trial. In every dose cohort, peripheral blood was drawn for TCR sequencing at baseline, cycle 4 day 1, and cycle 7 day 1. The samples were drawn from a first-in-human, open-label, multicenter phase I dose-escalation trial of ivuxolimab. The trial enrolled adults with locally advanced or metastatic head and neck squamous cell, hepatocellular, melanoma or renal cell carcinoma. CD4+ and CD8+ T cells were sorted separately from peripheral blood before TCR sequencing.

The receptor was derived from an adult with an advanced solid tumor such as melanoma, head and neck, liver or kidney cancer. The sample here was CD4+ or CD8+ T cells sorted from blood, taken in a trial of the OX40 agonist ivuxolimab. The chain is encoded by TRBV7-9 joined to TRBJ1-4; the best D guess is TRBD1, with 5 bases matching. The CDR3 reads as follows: CASSLAALTGREKLFF. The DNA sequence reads TGTGCCAGCAGCTTAGCCGCCTTGACGGGGCGGGAAAAACTGTTTTTT. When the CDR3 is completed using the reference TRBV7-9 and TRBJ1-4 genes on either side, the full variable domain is DTGVSQNPRHKITKRGQNVTFRCDPISEHNRLYWYRQTLGQGPEFLTYFQNEAQLEKSRLLSDRFSAERPKGSFSTLEIQRTEQGDSAMYLCASSLAALTGREKLFFGSGTQLSVL.